The rows below give T cell receptor beta chains drawn from one sample of a study of blood T cell repertoires in COVID-19. The method was immunoSEQ multiplex PCR; TCRdb's version includes in-frame clones alone and lacks a portion of them. The sample shows some 110,000 clones, approximately 83% of them seen only once. The sequencing input was peripheral blood. These receptors came from a man aged 50-60 years with acute or convalescent COVID-19. Both conserved end residues are part of each CDR3. The D gene is left open where the match is weak. Only some rows state a clone size, as once, few, many or a class for expanded clones.

>TRBJ2-5|-|TRBV30|-
CAWSAVGVETQYF
TGTGCCTGGAGTGCTGTGGGAGTGGAGACCCAGTACTTC
>TRBJ1-2|-|TRBV11-2|-
CASSWSFGQSGYTF
TGTGCCAGCAGCTGGAGCTTTGGACAGAGTGGCTACACCTTC
>TRBJ2-7|TRBD1|TRBV6-1|-
CASSEFWTGAYEQYF
TGTGCCAGCAGTGAATTTTGGACAGGGGCCTACGAGCAGTACTTC
>TRBJ2-1|TRBD1|TRBV27|-
CASSLPDGTGGMLAGKSYNEQFF
TGTGCCAGCAGTTTACCCGACGGGACAGGGGGAATGTTAGCGGGAAAATCCTACAATGAGCAGTTCTTC
>TRBJ2-1|TRBD1|TRBV7-3|-
CASSLGRTGYNEQFF
TGTGCCAGCAGCTTAGGGAGGACAGGGTACAATGAGCAGTTCTTC
>TRBJ2-7|-|TRBV28|-
CASSLSRGEQYF
TGTGCCAGCAGTTTGAGTAGGGGCGAGCAGTACTTC
>TRBJ2-1|-|TRBV27|-
CASKTSGSYNEQFF
TGTGCCAGTAAGACTAGTGGCTCCTACAATGAGCAGTTCTTC
>TRBJ2-3|-|TRBV7-3|-
CASGSGAGDTQYF
TGTGCCAGCGGCTCTGGGGCGGGGGATACGCAGTATTTT
>TRBJ1-1|TRBD1|TRBV6-5|few
CASSYVGTGATEAFF
TGTGCCAGCAGTTACGTTGGCACAGGGGCCACTGAAGCTTTCTTT
>TRBJ2-7|-|TRBV10-3|-
CAISLSYEQYF
TGTGCCATCAGTCTTTCCTACGAGCAGTACTTC
>TRBJ1-4|-|TRBV28|-
CASSFYRLNNEKLFF
TGTGCCAGCAGTTTTTACAGGCTCAATAATGAAAAACTGTTTTTT
>TRBJ2-1|TRBD2|TRBV6-5|-
CASIQLAGAGEQFF
TGTGCCAGCATCCAACTAGCGGGAGCCGGTGAGCAGTTCTTC
>TRBJ2-2|TRBD2|TRBV3-1/TRBV3-2|-
CASSQVRTSGGVGELFF
TGTGCCAGCAGCCAAGTTCGGACTAGCGGGGGGGTCGGGGAGCTGTTTTTT
>TRBJ2-2|-|TRBV6-9|-
CASSHNTGELFF
TGTGCCAGCAGTCATAACACCGGGGAGCTGTTTTTT
>TRBJ2-2|-|TRBV6-5|-
CASSYPDRFNTGELFF
TGTGCCAGCAGTTACCCGGACAGATTTAACACCGGGGAGCTGTTTTTT
>TRBJ1-1|-|TRBV13|-
CASSRTANTEAFF
TGTGCCAGCAGCCGGACAGCGAACACTGAAGCTTTCTTT
>TRBJ2-7|-|TRBV27|few
CASSISDSSYEQYF
TGTGCCAGCAGTATAAGCGACAGCTCCTACGAGCAGTACTTC
>TRBJ1-2|TRBD1|TRBV19|-
CASRDSYNYGYTF
TGTGCCAGTCGGGACAGCTATAACTATGGCTACACCTTC
>TRBJ2-3|-|TRBV24-1|-
CATSDSARTGTQYF
TGTGCCACCAGTGACTCGGCCCGCACGGGTACGCAGTATTTT
>TRBJ2-7|-|TRBV14|-
CASSLRGRLSYEQYF
TGTGCCAGCAGCCTCAGGGGACGACTCTCCTACGAGCAGTACTTC
>TRBJ1-1|-|TRBV19|-
CASSAREVREAFF
TGTGCCAGTAGCGCCAGGGAGGTCAGAGAAGCTTTCTTT
>TRBJ1-1|-|TRBV5-1|-
CASSPGQDEAFF
TGCGCCAGCAGCCCCGGACAAGATGAGGCTTTCTTT
>TRBJ2-2|-|TRBV5-8|-
CASSQDLRGTGELFF
TGTGCCAGCAGCCAGGACCTTCGGGGGACCGGGGAGCTGTTTTTT
>TRBJ2-3|TRBD2|TRBV4-1|-
CASSLTSGRTDTQYF
TGCGCCAGCAGCTTGACTAGCGGGAGGACAGATACGCAGTATTTT
>TRBJ2-4|TRBD2|TRBV5-6|-
CASSHRRLAGGTFQYF
TGTGCCAGCAGTCACCGAAGACTAGCGGGGGGGACCTTTCAGTACTTC
>TRBJ1-5|-|TRBV27|-
CASSLRPGNQPQHF
TGTGCCAGCAGTTTAAGACCGGGGAATCAGCCCCAGCATTTT
>TRBJ2-1|TRBD2|TRBV2|-
CASSGASGRYNEQFF
TGTGCCAGCAGTGGGGCTAGCGGGAGATACAATGAGCAGTTCTTC
>TRBJ2-3|-|TRBV10-3|-
CAISESNRLDTQYF
TGTGCCATCAGTGAGTCAAATCGGTTAGATACGCAGTATTTT
>TRBJ2-1|TRBD2|TRBV7-6|-
CASSPGTRDNEQFF
TGTGCCAGCAGCCCCGGGACTAGGGACAATGAGCAGTTCTTC
>TRBJ2-1|-|TRBV4-2|-
CASSQGRAGIGNEQFF
TGTGCCAGCAGCCAAGGCAGGGCAGGTATTGGCAATGAGCAGTTCTTC
>TRBJ2-7|-|TRBV12-3/TRBV12-4|-
CASSLQRGYEQYF
TGTGCCAGCAGTCTGCAGAGGGGGTACGAGCAGTACTTC
>TRBJ2-3|TRBD2|TRBV7-9|-
CASRGTRGKHGTDTQYF
TGTGCCAGCAGGGGGACGCGGGGGAAGCACGGCACAGATACGCAGTATTTT
>TRBJ1-1|-|TRBV5-6|-
CASSFIPQARPEAFF
TGTGCCAGCAGCTTTATACCGCAGGCACGGCCTGAAGCTTTCTTT
>TRBJ2-7|TRBD1|TRBV5-4|-
CASSLVDRSGEQYF
TGTGCCAGCAGCTTGGTGGACAGGTCGGGCGAGCAGTACTTC
>TRBJ2-3|-|TRBV20-1|-
CSASSTDTQYF
TGCAGTGCTTCTAGCACAGATACGCAGTATTTT
>TRBJ1-5|-|TRBV19|-
CASSDPGGQPQHF
TGTGCCAGTTCTGACCCGGGTGGACAGCCCCAGCATTTT
>TRBJ1-3|TRBD1|TRBV4-1|-
CASSQGIQGAPGNTIYF
TGCGCCAGCAGCCAAGGCATCCAGGGGGCGCCGGGAAACACCATATATTTT
>TRBJ1-1|-|TRBV20-1|-
CSASDSGAGTEAFF
TGCAGTGCTAGTGACTCAGGGGCTGGTACTGAAGCTTTCTTT
>TRBJ2-4|-|TRBV10-3|-
CASSSGSSQGGIQYF
TGTGCCAGTTCGAGCGGGTCCTCCCAGGGGGGCATTCAGTACTTC
>TRBJ1-2|TRBD1|TRBV12-3/TRBV12-4|-
CASRLRGQTGYTF
TGTGCCAGCAGACTCAGGGGGCAGACGGGCTACACCTTC
>TRBJ2-7|TRBD1|TRBV28|-
CASSSGQGTYEQYF
TGTGCCAGCAGTTCGGGACAGGGTACCTACGAGCAGTACTTC
>TRBJ2-2|-|TRBV6-2/TRBV6-3|-
CASSYGQATGELFF
TGTGCCAGCAGTTACGGTCAGGCCACCGGGGAGCTGTTTTTT
>TRBJ1-2|-|TRBV6-2/TRBV6-3|-
CASSYSSTDYGYTF
TGTGCCAGCAGTTACTCGAGCACAGACTATGGCTACACCTTC
>TRBJ2-7|-|TRBV7-9|-
CASSLGRGEQYF
TGTGCCAGCAGCTTAGGAAGGGGCGAGCAGTACTTC
>TRBJ2-1|TRBD2|TRBV5-4|few
CASSLGGAGGYNEQFF
TGTGCCAGCAGCTTGGGTGGAGCGGGAGGATATAATGAGCAGTTCTTC
>TRBJ1-1|-|TRBV11-3|-
CASSPEGDTEAFF
TGTGCCAGCAGTCCGGAGGGCGACACTGAAGCTTTCTTT
>TRBJ2-7|TRBD1|TRBV5-1|-
CASSLGQGAREQYF
TGCGCCAGCAGCTTAGGACAGGGGGCGAGGGAGCAGTACTTC
>TRBJ2-1|TRBD1|TRBV10-3|-
CAARQGDFSEQFF
TGTGCCGCCCGACAGGGAGATTTTAGTGAGCAGTTCTTC
>TRBJ2-5|TRBD1|TRBV7-2|-
CASSARQGPETQYF
TGTGCCAGCAGCGCACGACAGGGGCCAGAGACCCAGTACTTC
>TRBJ2-7|TRBD1|TRBV6-5|-
CASSYEGQGAGEQYF
TGTGCCAGCAGTTACGAAGGACAGGGGGCTGGGGAGCAGTACTTC
>TRBJ2-1|-|TRBV27|-
CASRTDSHNEQFF
TGTGCCAGCAGAACCGACAGCCACAATGAGCAGTTCTTC
>TRBJ1-1|-|TRBV19|-
CASSTYDSEAFF
TGTGCCAGTAGTACCTATGACAGTGAAGCTTTCTTT